Presented here are 21 T cell receptor beta chains from one specimen sequenced in a study of neoadjuvant anti-PD-1 for oral cavity cancer. The table came from immunoSEQ multiplex PCR; TCRdb's copy has only in-frame clones and leaves some out. Among over 11,000 clones listed, about two thirds were seen once. The starting material was PBMCs, obtained before nivolumab (anti-PD-1) treatment. The receptors here all came from a person between 40 and 79 years old with oral cavity squamous cell carcinoma.

This clone occurred once. The V and J genes are TRBV28 and TRBJ2-1, with D unclear. The V gene lost 5 bases and the J gene lost 3 bases, with 14 bases spanning the gap. This CDR3 has 15 amino acids. Germline CDR1 is MDHEN and CDR2 is SYDVKM. The CDR3, as DNA: TGTGCCAGCAGTCCGCCTGCAGCTGACTACAATGAGCAGTTCTTC. Translation: CASSPPAADYNEQFF.

V usage is TRBV7-9 and J usage is TRBJ1-2; D remains ambiguous. Germline lookup yields CDR1 SEHNR and CDR2 FQNEAQ (reference sequence). This CDR3 region has 11 residues. The V end was cut by 5 bases, the J end by 3 bases, with 4 bases between. DNA for the CDR3: TGTGCCAGCAGCCCAGACTATGGCTACACCTTC. It yields the protein CASSPDYGYTF.

This clone was observed a few times. This chain connects TRBV6-5 to TRBJ1-2; 8 bases align to TRBD1. Germline V gene data show CDR1 as MNHEY and CDR2 as SVGAGI. This CDR3 has 13 amino acids. V trimming: 6 bases; J trimming: 7 bases; junction bases outside the gene matches: 7. CDR3 nucleotides: TGTGCCAGCAGCCAGGACAGGGCAGGTGGCTACACCTTC. It codes for CASSQDRAGGYTF.

This clone was found a few times. The V and J genes are TRBV9 and TRBJ1-2; D unclear. The germline CDR1 and CDR2 sequences are SGDLS and YYNGEE. CDR3 length: 13 amino acids. Trimming removed 0 bases at V and 6 bases at J, with 9 bases between. CDR3 DNA: TGTGCCAGCAGCGTAGGAGGGCCTAATGGCTACACCTTC. Its protein product is CASSVGGPNGYTF.

This clone was recorded once. The V call is TRBV7-9, the J call TRBJ1-1; weak D call: TRBD1 (5 bases). CDR3 length: 15 amino acids. V was cut by 6 bases and J by 4 bases, with 18 bases left in between. Germline CDR1 reads SEHNR; CDR2 reads FQNEAQ (reference sequence). The CDR3 reads CASSSAGTGLTEAFF. CDR3 nucleotide sequence: TGTGCCAGCAGTTCCGCCGGGACTGGGCTCACTGAAGCTTTCTTT.

The CDR3, as DNA: TGTGCCAGCAGCTTAAGAGCCGACTCTGGAAACACCATATATTTT. It encodes CASSLRADSGNTIYF. This chain links TRBV7-2 with TRBJ1-3; D gene unclear. The CDR3 runs 15 residues. Germline loops: CDR1 SGHTA, CDR2 FQGNSA. Trimming shortened V by 2 bases and J by 0 bases, and 8 bases separated the two germline ends.

The CDR3: CASSLRGSQPQHF. DNA for the CDR3: TGTGCCAGCAGCTTACGGGGGAGTCAGCCCCAGCATTTT. The rearrangement links TRBV11-2 to TRBJ1-5, with D maybe TRBD1 (5 bases). The germline CDR1 and CDR2 sequences are SGHAT and FQNNGV. Trimming took 2 bases from V and 6 from J, leaving 8 bases between them. The CDR3 covers 13 residues.

V usage is TRBV2 and J usage is TRBJ2-1; 9 nucleotides align to TRBD1. Germline CDR1 and CDR2: SNHLY and FYNNEI. The CDR3 runs to 13 residues. The J segment lost 9 bases and the V segment lost 3 bases, leaving 3 bases of the junction unmatched. The CDR3 DNA sequence: TGTGCCAGCAGTGAGGGGACAGGGAGTGAGCAGTTCTTC. It specifies CASSEGTGSEQFF. Together with reference TRBV2 and TRBJ2-1, the CDR3 gives the full variable domain: EPEVTQTPSHQVTQMGQEVILRCVPISNHLYFYWYRQILGQKVEFLVSFYNNEISEKSEIFDDQFSVERPDGSNFTLKIRSTKLEDSAMYFCASSEGTGSEQFFGPGTRLTVL.

This chain joins TRBV9 and TRBJ2-6; maybe TRBD2 (5 bases). The CDR3 has 17 residues. Germline CDR1 is SGDLS and CDR2 is YYNGEE. V was pared by 6 bases and J by 0 bases, with 16 bases between. CDR3 in DNA: TGTGCCAGCACCGAGAGGGCCACTAGCTCTGGGGCCAACGTCCTGACTTTC. This translates into CASTERATSSGANVLTF.

V gene TRBV5-4 combines with J gene TRBJ2-5; tentatively, D is TRBD1 or TRBD2 (5 bases each). This CDR3 comprises 13 residues. Looked up from germline, CDR1 is SGHNT and CDR2 is YYREEE (reference sequence). V was shortened by 6 bases and J by 5 bases, with 14 bases between the two germline ends. The CDR3 sequence is CASKPDWGETQYF. The CDR3 DNA sequence: TGTGCCAGCAAGCCGGATTGGGGGGAGACCCAGTACTTC.

The chain is built from TRBV5-5 and TRBJ2-7; D remains ambiguous. V lost 4 bases and J lost 2, with 19 bases in between. The germline V gene encodes CDR1 SGHKS and CDR2 YYEKEE (reference sequence). The CDR3 is 16 amino acids. CDR3 nucleotides: TGTGCCAGCAGCCCGTCACGACTCTCTGGCACCTACGAGCAGTACTTC. This gives the protein CASSPSRLSGTYEQYF.

V is TRBV4-1 and J is TRBJ1-1, with TRBD1 matching over 9 bases. After removal of 1 base from V and 4 bases from J, the junction contained 4 bases not matched to a gene. Germline CDR1 and CDR2: MGHRA and YSYEKL. This CDR3 is 15 amino acids long. CDR3 bases: TGCGCCAGCAGCCAAGGGACAGGGGTTGGCACTGAAGCTTTCTTT. Amino acid sequence: CASSQGTGVGTEAFF.

A few counts support this clone. The chain recombines TRBV19 with TRBJ1-1, with a tentative D call TRBD1 (5 bases). V lost 1 base and J 0 bases, leaving 9 bases between the germline ends. The CDR3 runs 15 residues. The germline gives CDR1 LNHDA, CDR2 SQIVND (reference sequence). The CDR3 bases are TGTGCCAGTAGTATAGCCCGACAGATGAACACTGAAGCTTTCTTT. Amino acid sequence: CASSIARQMNTEAFF.

The rearrangement uses TRBV6-6 and TRBJ1-1; 8 bases match TRBD1. V shed 4 bases, J shed 6 bases, and the junction held 4 bases outside the gene matches. Germline CDR1 and CDR2: MNHNY and SVGAGI (reference sequence). This CDR3 has 13 residues. The CDR3 here is CASSLQGAPEAFF. The DNA for the CDR3 is TGTGCCAGCAGTTTGCAGGGGGCACCTGAAGCTTTCTTT.

This chain links TRBV14 with TRBJ2-2; 8 nucleotides agree with TRBD2. Trimming at V came to 1 base and at J to 0 bases, leaving 4 bases not matched to a gene. Germline lookup yields CDR1 SGHDN and CDR2 FVKESK. CDR3 size: 17 residues. CDR3 sequence (DNA): TGTGCCAGCAGCCAAGGGACTAGCACAACGAACACCGGGGAGCTGTTTTTT. Translated: CASSQGTSTTNTGELFF.

This sequence joins TRBV19 and TRBJ2-3; possibly TRBD2 for D (7 bases). In germline, CDR1 is LNHDA, CDR2 SQIVND (reference sequence). The CDR3 has 15 residues. The germline V and J ends were trimmed by 5 bases and 5 bases, with 17 bases remaining between them. The CDR3 nucleotides read TGTGCCAGTAGTCTTCTCGGGGGGCTGGTAGATACGCAGTATTTT. Amino acids: CASSLLGGLVDTQYF.

The chain carries TRBV7-9 and TRBJ2-7; D might be TRBD2 (6 bases). From germline, CDR1 is SEHNR and CDR2 FQNEAQ (reference sequence). The length of the CDR3 is 15 residues. The V end lost 4 bases, the J end lost 2 bases, and 15 bases lay between the germline ends. The CDR3 nucleotides are TGTGCCAGCAGCTCGGTCCGGGGGAGCACCTACGAGCAGTACTTC. Protein sequence: CASSSVRGSTYEQYF.

The CDR3 region is CASSLEIRGAEQYF. CDR3 bases: TGTGCCAGCAGCTTAGAGATCAGGGGCGCCGAGCAGTACTTC. This chain connects TRBV7-9 to TRBJ2-7; D is perhaps TRBD1 (6 bases). CDR1 and CDR2 from the germline V gene are SEHNR and FQNEAQ (reference sequence). There are 14 residues in the CDR3. V lost 1 base and J 6 bases, leaving 13 bases between the germline ends.

CDR3 protein: CASSLDGGSGELFF. The DNA of the CDR3 is TGTGCCAGCAGCTTGGACGGTGGCAGCGGGGAGCTGTTTTTT. The chain carries TRBV5-6 and TRBJ2-2, with D unclear. The CDR3 contains 14 residues. Germline lookup yields CDR1 SGHDT and CDR2 YYEEEE. V was shortened by 0 bases and J by 7 bases, with 10 bases between the two germline ends.

This sequence joins TRBV4-1 and TRBJ1-2; no clear D. Trimming cost V 0 bases and J 0 bases, with 11 bases left between them. The germline gives CDR1 MGHRA, CDR2 YSYEKL. This CDR3 has 16 residues. CDR3 sequence: CASSQDLAAANYGYTF. As DNA, the CDR3 is TGCGCCAGCAGCCAAGATCTGGCAGCAGCTAACTATGGCTACACCTTC.

The J gene is TRBJ2-1, the V gene TRBV5-4, with D perhaps being TRBD1 or TRBD2 (5 bases each). V was clipped by 4 bases and J by 8 bases, with 16 bases between them. CDR3 length: 14 amino acids. From germline, CDR1 is SGHNT and CDR2 YYREEE (reference sequence). The CDR3 coding sequence is TGTGCCAGCAGCGCCCCGGGGCCTCGGGATGAGCAGTTCTTC. As protein: CASSAPGPRDEQFF.